The 27 T cell receptor beta chains below were found in one sample sequenced in a study of CD4 T cells in relation to SARS-CoV-2 and coronaviruses. The unexposed donors gave CD4+ T cells in about 2011-2019, prior to COVID-19. The cells were cultured for about 10 days before CD4+ T cells were isolated. Antigen specificity for these receptors is unknown. The assay was immunoSEQ multiplex PCR, and TCRdb's table has in-frame clones only and misses some. The sample holds around 23,000 clones, 70% to 75% seen once. Material: CD4+ T cells from PBMCs, cultured in vitro. The receptors were gathered from a human donor in good health.

The J gene is TRBJ2-1, the V gene TRBV7-6; no clear D. CDR3 length: 16 residues. With 1 base removed from V and 2 bases from J, the gap between germline ends came to 12 bases. Germline CDR1 is SGHVS and CDR2 is FNYEAQ. CDR3 sequence reads: CASSLGFQSTYNEQFF. In DNA form, the CDR3 reads TGTGCCAGCAGCTTAGGCTTTCAATCCACCTACAATGAGCAGTTCTTC.

This chain uses TRBV7-9 with TRBJ2-1; TRBD2 matches 12 bases. The CDR3 is made up of 19 amino acids. The germline gives CDR1 SEHNR, CDR2 FQNEAQ (reference sequence). Trimming cost V 3 bases and J 1 base; bases outside gene matches: 10. In DNA form, the CDR3 reads TGTGCCAGCAGCTTCCTAGCGGGAGGGAGACCCGAGTCCTACAATGAGCAGTTCTTC. Its translation: CASSFLAGGRPESYNEQFF.

The chain employs TRBV14 and TRBJ2-7; 8 bases fit TRBD2. Per the germline V gene, CDR1 is SGHDN and CDR2 is FVKESK. The CDR3 consists of 15 residues. The V gene end was trimmed by 1 base and the J gene end by 7 bases; junction bases not matched to a gene: 9. CDR3 in DNA: TGTGCCAGCAGCCAAGGGAGGCCGGGAGGGAGGGAGCAGTACTTC. Amino acids: CASSQGRPGGREQYF.

CDR3 sequence (DNA): TGCAGCGTTGAATACGGGAGGGCCAATGAGCAGTTCTTC. It translates to CSVEYGRANEQFF. The chain carries TRBV29-1 and TRBJ2-1, with 8 positions matching TRBD2. The CDR3 is 13 amino acids. From germline, CDR1 is SQVTM and CDR2 ANQGSEA. V lost 2 bases, J lost 6 bases, and 3 bases stayed unmatched.

There are a few counts of this clone. The rearrangement links TRBV30 to TRBJ2-7; weak D call: TRBD2 (5 bases). The V gene's germline CDR1 is GTSNPN and CDR2 SVGIG (reference sequence). The CDR3 loop spans 15 amino acids. Trimming took 0 bases from V and 2 from J, leaving 14 bases between them. The CDR3 here is CAWSVFRGEAYEQYF. For the CDR3, the DNA is TGTGCCTGGAGTGTCTTTCGGGGTGAGGCCTACGAGCAGTACTTC.

The chain recombines TRBV2 with TRBJ1-4; D is perhaps TRBD1 (5 bases). Trimming pared 6 bases from V and 3 bases from J, leaving 11 bases between. This CDR3 has 14 amino acids. Germline V gives CDR1 SNHLY, CDR2 FYNNEI. Written as DNA, the CDR3 is TGTGCCAGCAGACCGGGACTCCCTAATGAAAAACTGTTTTTT. It codes for CASRPGLPNEKLFF.

The gene calls are TRBV6-1 and TRBJ2-1; TRBD2 aligns across 7 bases. Germline CDR1 reads MNHNS; CDR2 reads SASEGT. The CDR3 sequence is 15 residues long. Unmatched junction bases numbered 9, after V lost 1 base and J lost 9 bases. CDR3 amino acids: CASSEEEGGPGEQFF. The CDR3 nucleotides read TGTGCCAGCAGTGAAGAGGAGGGAGGGCCGGGTGAGCAGTTCTTC.

The chain employs TRBV28 and TRBJ1-6; 7 bases map to TRBD1. In germline, CDR1 is MDHEN, CDR2 SYDVKM. Unmatched junction bases numbered 8, after V lost 5 bases and J lost 10 bases. The CDR3 is 14 residues long. The CDR3: CASSPGGIRSPLHF. The CDR3 DNA reads TGTGCCAGCAGTCCAGGGGGGATTCGATCACCCCTCCACTTT.

This chain uses TRBV13 with TRBJ2-5; no reliable D call. CDR3 length: 11 amino acids. CDR1 and CDR2 from the germline V gene are PRHDT and FYEKMQ (reference sequence). V was pared by 5 bases and J by 7 bases, with 8 bases between. CDR3 loop: CASSVKGTQYF. The CDR3 nucleotides read TGTGCCAGCAGCGTGAAGGGGACCCAGTACTTC.

This chain uses TRBV3-1 (or the pseudogene TRBV3-2) with TRBJ1-5; D not resolved. Per the germline V gene, CDR1 is LGHDT and CDR2 is YNNKEL (reference sequence). Trimming stripped 1 base from V and 0 bases from J, with 10 bases between. This CDR3 region has 16 residues. Written as DNA, the CDR3 is TGTGCCAGCAGCCAAGCCGGGCCTTATAGCAATCAGCCCCAGCATTTT. Translation: CASSQAGPYSNQPQHF.

The J gene is TRBJ2-7, the V gene TRBV30, with unresolved D. CDR3 length: 12 amino acids. Trimming shortened V by 2 bases and J by 3 bases, and 8 bases separated the two germline ends. Germline CDR1 is GTSNPN and CDR2 is SVGIG (reference sequence). The CDR3 nucleotides are TGTGCCTGGAGTCCCCAGAACTACGAGCAGTACTTC. This gives the protein CAWSPQNYEQYF. The entire variable domain, with the rest obtained from reference TRBV30 and TRBJ2-7, is as follows: SQTIHQWPATLVQPVGSPLSLECTVEGTSNPNLYWYRQAAGRGLQLLFYSVGIGQISSEVPQNLSASRPQDRQFILSSKKLLLSDSGFYLCAWSPQNYEQYFGPGTRLTVT.

CDR3 region: CASSQDQQILYGELFF. The CDR3 DNA sequence: TGTGCCAGCAGCCAAGATCAACAGATTTTATACGGGGAGCTGTTTTTT. V is TRBV3-1 (or the pseudogene TRBV3-2) and J is TRBJ2-2; D remains unclear. Looked up from germline, CDR1 is LGHDT and CDR2 is YNNKEL (reference sequence). V gave up 0 bases and J gave up 7 bases, with 15 bases separating them. This CDR3 has 16 amino acids.

This sequence joins TRBV6-2 or TRBV6-3 and TRBJ2-1, with D hard to call. Germline V gene lookup returns CDR1 MNHEY and CDR2 SVGEGT. V dropped 5 bases and J dropped 4 bases, with 9 bases sitting between them. CDR3 length: 13 amino acids. The CDR3 spells CASSLILYNEQFF. DNA for the CDR3: TGTGCCAGCAGTCTAATCCTATACAATGAGCAGTTCTTC.

The V call is TRBV30, the J call TRBJ1-2; D is possibly TRBD1 (6 bases). The CDR3 has 13 residues. The V gene lost 4 bases and the J gene lost 8 bases, with 17 bases spanning the gap. Germline assignment: CDR1 GTSNPN and CDR2 SVGIG (reference sequence). CDR3 sequence reads: CAWTFLGGGGYTF. The DNA for the CDR3 is TGTGCCTGGACGTTCCTCGGTGGGGGCGGCTACACCTTC. The variable domain in full, with the rest retrieved from reference TRBV30 and TRBJ1-2, is SQTIHQWPATLVQPVGSPLSLECTVEGTSNPNLYWYRQAAGRGLQLLFYSVGIGQISSEVPQNLSASRPQDRQFILSSKKLLLSDSGFYLCAWTFLGGGGYTFGSGTRLTVV.

The J gene is TRBJ2-7, the V gene TRBV19, with 7 nucleotides matching TRBD1. The ends lost 3 bases at V and 6 bases at J; junction bases unmatched: 11. CDR3 size: 15 residues. Germline V gives CDR1 LNHDA, CDR2 SQIVND (reference sequence). The CDR3 sequence is CASSIEGARSGEQYF. The CDR3 DNA reads as TGTGCCAGTAGTATTGAGGGGGCGCGCTCGGGCGAGCAGTACTTC.

The chain combines TRBV15 with TRBJ2-1; no firm D call. The germline CDR1 and CDR2 sequences are LNHNV and YYDKDF (reference sequence). Trimming shortened V by 0 bases and J by 4 bases, and 10 bases separated the two germline ends. The CDR3 runs to 15 residues. The CDR3 DNA is TGTGCCACCAGCAGAGATATGGCTTTATACAATGAGCAGTTCTTC. Protein product: CATSRDMALYNEQFF.

This clone was detected only a few times. This chain uses TRBV6-5 with TRBJ2-1; D unresolved. V shed 2 bases and J shed 13 bases, with 21 bases lying between them. There are 15 residues in the CDR3. Germline-derived CDR1 and CDR2 are MNHEY and SVGAGI. CDR3 loop: CASSYRSPRDSAQFF. CDR3 nucleotides: TGTGCCAGCAGTTACCGTAGCCCTCGAGATTCGGCACAGTTCTTC.

The chain joins TRBV11-3 to TRBJ2-1; the match to TRBD2 covers 8 bases. V gave up 5 bases and J gave up 6 bases; unmatched junction bases: 9. CDR1 and CDR2 (germline): SGHNT, YENEEA. CDR3 size: 15 residues. The chain's CDR3 is CASSPGSSGPNEQFF. CDR3 in DNA: TGTGCCAGCAGCCCCGGGTCTAGCGGGCCCAATGAGCAGTTCTTC.

The chain has TRBV2 and TRBJ2-1, with 9 bases that match TRBD2. Germline V gene sequence: CDR1 SNHLY, CDR2 FYNNEI. CDR3 length: 17 residues. Losses at the gene ends were 3 bases for V and 4 bases for J; bases not matched to a gene: 10. The CDR3 sequence is CASSDVRLAAGYNEQFF. CDR3 in DNA: TGTGCCAGCAGTGACGTAAGACTAGCGGCTGGGTACAATGAGCAGTTCTTC. Based on the CDR3 plus reference TRBV2 and TRBJ2-1, the full variable domain is EPEVTQTPSHQVTQMGQEVILRCVPISNHLYFYWYRQILGQKVEFLVSFYNNEISEKSEIFDDQFSVERPDGSNFTLKIRSTKLEDSAMYFCASSDVRLAAGYNEQFFGPGTRLTVL.

The table lists this clone with a few counts. The CDR3 DNA follows: TGTGCCAGCAGTGAAGTAGCTAACTATGGCTACACCTTC. This gives the protein CASSEVANYGYTF. The chain couples TRBV2 to TRBJ1-2; D gene ambiguous. Looked up from germline, CDR1 is SNHLY and CDR2 is FYNNEI. This CDR3 has 13 amino acids. V lost 1 base and J lost 0, with 3 bases in between.

The chain recombines TRBV7-7 with TRBJ2-1; 10 bases fit TRBD2. Looked up from germline, CDR1 is SSHAT and CDR2 is FNYEAQ (reference sequence). The length of the CDR3 is 15 residues. The ends lost 5 bases at V and 6 bases at J; junction bases unmatched: 7. CDR3 protein: CASSELAGGFNEQFF. Here the CDR3 DNA reads TGTGCCAGCAGCGAATTAGCGGGGGGCTTCAATGAGCAGTTCTTC.

The CDR3 spells CASSRRDRQYEQYF. The CDR3 nucleotides are TGTGCCAGCAGCCGCCGGGACCGTCAGTACGAGCAGTACTTC. The chain combines TRBV6-5 with TRBJ2-7; D tentatively fits TRBD1 or TRBD2 (5 bases each). V was clipped by 6 bases and J by 4 bases, with 16 bases between them. In germline, CDR1 is MNHEY, CDR2 SVGAGI. The CDR3 extends over 14 amino acids.

This rearrangement joins TRBV18 to TRBJ1-1; no clear D. Germline V gives CDR1 KGHSH, CDR2 LQKENI. CDR3 length: 15 residues. The V and J ends lost 2 bases and 1 base respectively, with 11 bases between them. The CDR3 nucleotides are TGTGCCAGCTCACCATTCGATTTGGAGAACACTGAAGCTTTCTTT. Residues: CASSPFDLENTEAFF.

This rearrangement joins TRBV19 to TRBJ2-3; D may be TRBD2 (5 bases). This CDR3 region has 15 residues. Trimming left V 3 bases short and J 5 bases short, with 15 bases between. Per germline, CDR1 LNHDA and CDR2 SQIVND (reference sequence). In nucleotides, the CDR3 is TGTGCCAGTAGTATGAGGACCGCTGAGGGAGATACGCAGTATTTT. Its translation: CASSMRTAEGDTQYF.

In this sample, this clone turned up once. The genes are TRBV5-1 and TRBJ2-7, with a weak D call TRBD2 (6 bases). Looked up from germline, CDR1 is SGHRS and CDR2 is YFSETQ. The V and J ends lost 8 bases and 1 base respectively, with 13 bases between them. The CDR3 covers 13 residues. The CDR3 reads CASRRDGSYEQYF. The CDR3 region has the DNA TGCGCCAGTCGGAGGGACGGGTCCTACGAGCAGTACTTC. The full variable domain, rest sourced from reference TRBV5-1 and TRBJ2-7, is KAGVTQTPRYLIKTRGQQVTLSCSPISGHRSVSWYQQTPGQGLQFLFEYFSETQRNKGNFPGRFSGRQFSNSRSEMNVSTLELGDSALYLCASRRDGSYEQYFGPGTRLTVT.

The V call is TRBV10-3, the J call TRBJ2-7; 7 bases align to TRBD2. V shed 5 bases, J shed 3 bases, and the junction held 7 bases outside the gene matches. This CDR3 comprises 14 residues. Germline CDR1 reads ENHRY; CDR2 reads SYGVKD. CDR3 region: CAISPGTTFYEQYF. The CDR3 DNA reads as TGTGCCATCAGTCCCGGGACTACGTTCTACGAGCAGTACTTC.

A note on this clone: Sequence at one end of the junction differs from germline and may be a read error. The chain has TRBV30 and TRBJ1-4, with D perhaps matching TRBD1 (5 bases). Germline CDR1 and CDR2: GTSNPN and SVGIG (reference sequence). This CDR3 has 16 amino acids. This CDR3 is CAWSVLHDRTTEELFF. CDR3 in DNA: TGTGCCTGGAGTGTATTACACGACAGAACTACTGAAGAACTGTTTTTT.